This T cell receptor beta chain was captured in a study of blood T cells in healthy people across ages. Findings and limits, study-wide: With donor CMV status unknown, expanded clonotype changes were possibly confounded. Across samples, TCR beta diversity tracked strongly with naive T cell percentage.

A second PCR of 7 to 11 cycles used a sample-barcoded 5' primer and a J-beta primer mix. TCRdb fed the 5' RACE reads into MiXCR, producing one record per CDR3 protein. The sample contains 550,000 to 600,000 distinct CDR3 sequences, approximately 25% of which appear only once. The CDR3 loop spans 16 amino acids. From germline, CDR1 is MNHEY and CDR2 SMNVEV (reference sequence). V shed 5 bases, J shed 0 bases, and the junction held 7 bases outside the gene matches. Comment on this clonotype: Its antigen is undetermined.

The genes are TRBV27 and TRBJ2-7; 10 nucleotides line up with TRBD1. The sequenced sample consisted of blood. The TCR comes from a woman between 70 and 85 years old in good health. CDR3 nucleotide sequence: TGTGCCAGCAGTACCATGGACAGGGGGAGCTCCTACGAGCAGTACTTC. It is translated as CASSTMDRGSSYEQYF.